These 23 T cell receptor beta chains were all obtained from the same sample, sequenced in a study of response to subunit inactivated influenza vaccine. A single record per CDR3 protein comes from TCRdb applying MiXCR to the RT-PCR reads. There are 500,000 to 600,000 distinct CDR3 sequences in the sample; 12% occur only once, and roughly 10% lies in the top ten. The specimen comprised PBMCs from blood, sampled on the day of vaccination. These receptors all come from a man aged 45-60 years who received an inactivated influenza vaccine.

This clonotype was detected only a few times. The V gene is TRBV29-1, the J gene TRBJ2-7; no definite D call. CDR1 and CDR2 from the germline V gene are SQVTM and ANQGSEA. This CDR3 has 13 amino acids. CDR3 sequence (DNA): TGCAGTGTTATCTCCGTTGACTCCTACGAGCAGTACTTC. Protein: CSVISVDSYEQYF.

The chain links TRBV12-3 or TRBV12-4 to TRBJ2-7, with 9 bases that match TRBD1. The J segment lost 7 bases and the V segment lost 7 bases, leaving 14 bases of the junction unmatched. This CDR3 comprises 15 residues. The CDR3 nucleotides read TGTGCCAGCACCGGGGACAGGGTGGGGGCCGAGGAGCAGTACTTC. This encodes CASTGDRVGAEEQYF.

This clonotype has just a few counts. The chain uses TRBV14 and TRBJ2-1; 8 positions agree with TRBD2. V dropped 1 base and J dropped 4; count of bases not matched to a gene: 3. The CDR3 spans 15 residues. The germline CDR1 and CDR2 sequences are SGHDN and FVKESK. CDR3 coding DNA: TGTGCCAGCAGCCAAGTCGGGGGGGTGTACAATGAGCAGTTCTTC. Translation: CASSQVGGVYNEQFF.

In its sample, this clonotype was seen a few times. V and J are TRBV2 and TRBJ2-1, with D possibly being TRBD1 or TRBD2 (5 bases each). Germline V CDR1 and CDR2: SNHLY, FYNNEI. The germline V and J ends were trimmed by 10 bases and 8 bases, with 18 bases remaining between them. The CDR3 covers 13 residues. CDR3 region: CANSGTALHEQFF. In DNA form, the CDR3 reads TGTGCCAACTCTGGGACGGCCCTCCATGAGCAGTTCTTC.

The CDR3 coding sequence is TGTGCCAGCAGCTTAGCACCGGGACTGCCCGATACGCAGTATTTT. It yields the protein CASSLAPGLPDTQYF. This sequence joins TRBV11-2 and TRBJ2-3, with D tentatively TRBD2 (6 bases). The ends were cut back, 1 base at V and 6 bases at J, with 14 bases in the middle. The CDR3 has 15 residues. Germline-derived CDR1 and CDR2 are SGHAT and FQNNGV.

The rearrangement uses TRBV3-1 and TRBJ2-1; TRBD2 agrees at 13 bases. Looked up from germline, CDR1 is LGHDT and CDR2 is YNNKEL (reference sequence). J was trimmed by 1 base and V by 1 base; bases with no gene match: 4. The CDR3 loop spans 18 amino acids. The CDR3 is CASSQGTSGSRSYNEQFF. CDR3 coding DNA: TGTGCCAGCAGCCAAGGGACTAGCGGGAGTAGGTCCTACAATGAGCAGTTCTTC.

The genes are TRBV6-5 and TRBJ2-7; D is unclear. The CDR3 contains 14 residues. Germline V lookup: CDR1 MNHEY, CDR2 SVGAGI. V was clipped by 0 bases and J by 5 bases, with 11 bases between them. CDR3 loop: CASSYSNLFHEQYF. DNA for the CDR3: TGTGCCAGCAGTTACTCGAATCTCTTCCACGAGCAGTACTTC.

This clonotype was recorded many times. The chain couples TRBV5-1 to TRBJ2-2, with TRBD2 matching over 7 bases. Germline V CDR1 and CDR2: SGHRS, YFSETQ. J gave up 4 bases and V 0 bases, and 6 bases lay outside the gene matches. CDR3 length: 16 residues. The CDR3 reads CASSLEASGSTGELFF. CDR3 nucleotide sequence: TGCGCCAGCAGCTTGGAGGCTAGCGGAAGCACCGGGGAGCTGTTTTTT.

This clonotype was counted between two and nine times. The V gene is TRBV4-2, the J gene TRBJ1-6; TRBD1 is a possible D gene (5 bases). Germline V lookup: CDR1 LGHNA, CDR2 YNFKEQ. Deletions cut 0 bases from V and 11 bases from J, with 14 bases between. The CDR3 has 15 amino acids. This CDR3 is CASSQESGTTAPLHF. As DNA, the CDR3 is TGTGCCAGCAGCCAAGAATCAGGGACTACGGCACCCCTCCACTTT.

This clonotype showed up just a few times. The gene calls are TRBV4-1 and TRBJ2-3, with 10 bases that match TRBD2. CDR3 length: 18 amino acids. The V and J ends lost 4 bases and 2 bases, in that order; junction bases with no gene match: 12. The germline gives CDR1 MGHRA, CDR2 YSYEKL. CDR3 sequence (DNA): TGCGCCAGCAGCCGAGGCCAAGCGGGGGGGCCCCCCACAGATACGCAGTATTTT. Protein product: CASSRGQAGGPPTDTQYF.

This clonotype was observed a few times. CDR3 coding DNA: TGTGCCAGCAGCCGAAGGACAGGGGGCCCCACTGAAGCTTTCTTT. It encodes CASSRRTGGPTEAFF. The chain employs TRBV12-3 or TRBV12-4 and TRBJ1-1; 11 bases are shared with TRBD1. The CDR3 is 15 amino acids. The junction had 7 bases not matched to a gene; V was cut back by 6 bases and J by 4 bases.

This chain links TRBV7-9 with TRBJ2-7, with a tentative D call TRBD2 (5 bases). V lost 1 base and J 4 bases, leaving 14 bases between the germline ends. The CDR3 is 15 amino acids. CDR1 SEHNR and CDR2 FQNEAQ come from the germline V gene (reference sequence). The CDR3 region is CASSLGSKRRYEQYF. CDR3 bases: TGTGCCAGCAGCTTAGGTTCCAAGCGGAGATACGAGCAGTACTTC.

This clonotype was observed a few times. The genes are TRBV7-2 and TRBJ2-7; TRBD2 might be the D (6 bases). Germline V gene lookup returns CDR1 SGHTA and CDR2 FQGNSA. Trimming took off 1 base at V and 2 bases at J, with 18 bases between the two ends. The CDR3 totals 17 residues. The CDR3, as DNA: TGTGCCAGCAGCTTAGGGGGTCCGCGGGACCTGCCCTACGAGCAGTACTTC. Protein: CASSLGGPRDLPYEQYF.

This clonotype was detected ten times or more. The chain couples TRBV7-2 to TRBJ2-3; 7 bases are shared with TRBD2. Germline trimming cut 0 bases from V and 2 bases from J; bases unmatched to any gene: 8. CDR3 length: 17 residues. Germline assignment: CDR1 SGHTA and CDR2 FQGNSA. This CDR3 reads CASSLAGRGANTDTQYF. CDR3 nucleotides: TGTGCCAGCAGCTTAGCGGGGAGGGGAGCTAACACAGATACGCAGTATTTT.

This clonotype appeared a few times. The rearrangement links TRBV15 to TRBJ2-2; D perhaps matches TRBD2 (6 bases). Looked up from germline, CDR1 is LNHNV and CDR2 is YYDKDF (reference sequence). Trimming removed 1 base from V and 9 bases from J, with 12 bases in between. This CDR3 has 14 residues. As DNA, the CDR3 is TGTGCCACCAGCAGAGCCGGGGGAGCACGGGAGCTGTTTTTT. Protein product: CATSRAGGARELFF.

This clonotype was seen only a few times. A read error may produce the germline difference seen at one junction end. The chain joins TRBV4-2 to TRBJ2-2; TRBD1 matches at 8 bases. The germline CDR1 and CDR2 sequences are LGHNA and YNFKEQ. CDR3 size: 19 residues. The CDR3 region is CASSQSSDRGTTWELTLHF. CDR3 coding DNA: TGTGCCAGCAGCCAAAGTAGCGACAGGGGAACTACGTGGGAGCTCACCCTGCATTTT.

This clonotype was recorded only once. The chain couples TRBV20-1 to TRBJ2-3; 7 bases line up with TRBD2. Germline trimming cut 0 bases from V and 4 bases from J; bases unmatched to any gene: 10. CDR1 is DFQATT and CDR2 is SNEGSKA in the germline V gene (reference sequence). The CDR3 totals 16 residues. As DNA, the CDR3 is TGCAGTGCTAGAGAACTTAGGCTTACTAGCGCAGATACGCAGTATTTT. Translated: CSARELRLTSADTQYF.

V is TRBV20-1 and J is TRBJ1-1, with D hard to call. The CDR3 length is 13 residues. CDR1 DFQATT and CDR2 SNEGSKA come from the germline V gene (reference sequence). With 6 bases removed from V and 0 bases from J, the gap between germline ends came to 11 bases. The CDR3 reads CSAPGWMNTEAFF. In DNA, the CDR3 is TGCAGTGCCCCCGGCTGGATGAACACTGAAGCTTTCTTT.

This clonotype turned up a few times. The chain uses TRBV28 and TRBJ1-4; D is uncertain. The germline V gene has CDR1 MDHEN and CDR2 SYDVKM. The CDR3 extends over 14 amino acids. V shed 8 bases and J shed 5 bases, with 15 bases lying between them. The CDR3 sequence is CASSLEGENEKLFF. CDR3 DNA: TGTGCCAGCTCTTTGGAGGGAGAAAATGAAAAACTGTTTTTT.

This clonotype was detected only a few times. The V gene is TRBV7-9, the J gene TRBJ1-5, with D unresolved. This CDR3 has 15 amino acids. The germline gives CDR1 SEHNR, CDR2 FQNEAQ (reference sequence). Deletions cut 2 bases from V and 6 bases from J, with 14 bases between. CDR3 protein: CASSLTGGLGQPQHF. The CDR3, as DNA: TGTGCCAGCAGCTTAACGGGCGGGCTCGGTCAGCCCCAGCATTTT. Full variable domain (remainder filled in from reference TRBV7-9 and TRBJ1-5): DTGVSQNPRHKITKRGQNVTFRCDPISEHNRLYWYRQTLGQGPEFLTYFQNEAQLEKSRLLSDRFSAERPKGSFSTLEIQRTEQGDSAMYLCASSLTGGLGQPQHFGDGTRLSIL.

The sample holds a few counts of this clonotype. This sequence joins TRBV5-1 and TRBJ2-3, with D unclear. This CDR3 contains 13 residues. Germline values: CDR1 SGHRS, CDR2 YFSETQ. Trimming pared 3 bases from V and 2 bases from J, leaving 7 bases between. CDR3 sequence: CASSSPPTDTQYF. The CDR3 nucleotides are TGCGCCAGCAGCTCCCCCCCCACAGATACGCAGTATTTT. Looking up the rest from reference TRBV5-1 and TRBJ2-3 gives the full variable domain: KAGVTQTPRYLIKTRGQQVTLSCSPISGHRSVSWYQQTPGQGLQFLFEYFSETQRNKGNFPGRFSGRQFSNSRSEMNVSTLELGDSALYLCASSSPPTDTQYFGPGTRLTVL.

The CDR3 reads CASSQFSTDNLYGYTF. The CDR3, as DNA: TGCGCCAGCAGCCAATTTTCCACGGACAATCTCTATGGCTACACCTTC. The gene calls are TRBV4-1 and TRBJ1-2; D may be TRBD1 (5 bases). The CDR3 runs 16 residues. Trimming cost V 2 bases and J 4 bases, with 17 bases left between them. Looked up from germline, CDR1 is MGHRA and CDR2 is YSYEKL.

The genes are TRBV5-1 and TRBJ2-5, with TRBD1 matching over 9 bases. Germline loops: CDR1 SGHRS, CDR2 YFSETQ. This CDR3 spans 14 amino acids. The junction had 6 bases not matched to a gene; V was cut back by 4 bases and J by 5 bases. In DNA form, the CDR3 reads TGCGCCAGCAGCAACGGACAGGGGAGGGAGACCCAGTACTTC. Its translation is CASSNGQGRETQYF. The full variable domain, its missing parts supplied by reference TRBV5-1 and TRBJ2-5, is KAGVTQTPRYLIKTRGQQVTLSCSPISGHRSVSWYQQTPGQGLQFLFEYFSETQRNKGNFPGRFSGRQFSNSRSEMNVSTLELGDSALYLCASSNGQGRETQYFGPGTRLLVL.